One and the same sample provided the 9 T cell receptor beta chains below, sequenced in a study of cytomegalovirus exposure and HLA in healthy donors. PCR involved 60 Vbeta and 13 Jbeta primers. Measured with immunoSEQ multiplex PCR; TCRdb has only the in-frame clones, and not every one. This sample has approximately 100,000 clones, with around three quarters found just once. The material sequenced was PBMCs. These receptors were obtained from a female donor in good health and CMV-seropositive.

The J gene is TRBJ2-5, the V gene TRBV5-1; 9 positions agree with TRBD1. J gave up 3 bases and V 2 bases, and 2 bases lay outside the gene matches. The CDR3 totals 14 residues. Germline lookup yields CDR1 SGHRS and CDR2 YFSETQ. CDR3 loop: CASSFGTGKETQYF. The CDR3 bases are TGCGCCAGCAGCTTTGGGACAGGGAAAGAGACCCAGTACTTC.

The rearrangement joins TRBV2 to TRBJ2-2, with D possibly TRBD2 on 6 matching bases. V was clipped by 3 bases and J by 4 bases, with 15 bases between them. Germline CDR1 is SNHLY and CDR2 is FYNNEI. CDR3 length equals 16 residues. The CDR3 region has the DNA TGTGCCAGCAGTGAGTTAACGGGAGCGGGCACCGGGGAGCTGTTTTTT. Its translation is CASSELTGAGTGELFF.

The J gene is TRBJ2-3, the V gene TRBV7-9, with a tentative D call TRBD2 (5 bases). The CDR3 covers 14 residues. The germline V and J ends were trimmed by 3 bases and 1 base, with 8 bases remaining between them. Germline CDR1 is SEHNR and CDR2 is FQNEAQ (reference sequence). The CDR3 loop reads CASSLEEGTDTQYF. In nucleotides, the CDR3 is TGTGCCAGCAGCTTGGAGGAGGGCACAGATACGCAGTATTTT.

CDR3 sequence: CASSSTGGPSSNQPQHF. The DNA for the CDR3 is TGTGCCAGTAGCAGCACAGGGGGCCCGTCGAGCAATCAGCCCCAGCATTTT. This rearrangement joins TRBV19 to TRBJ1-5; TRBD1 agrees at 9 bases. Germline-derived CDR1 and CDR2 are LNHDA and SQIVND (reference sequence). The CDR3 spans 17 residues. Trimming at V came to 6 bases and at J to 1 base, leaving 10 bases not matched to a gene.

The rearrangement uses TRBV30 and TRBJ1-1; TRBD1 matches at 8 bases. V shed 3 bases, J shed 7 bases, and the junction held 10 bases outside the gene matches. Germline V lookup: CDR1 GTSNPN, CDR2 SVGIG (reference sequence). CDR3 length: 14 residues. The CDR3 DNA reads TGTGCCTGGAGCGAAGGGCCCGGGACAGGTGAAGCTTTCTTT. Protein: CAWSEGPGTGEAFF.

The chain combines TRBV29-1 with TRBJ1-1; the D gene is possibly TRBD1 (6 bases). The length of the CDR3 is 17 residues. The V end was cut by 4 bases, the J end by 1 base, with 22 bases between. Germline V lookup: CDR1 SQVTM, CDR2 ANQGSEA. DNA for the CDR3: TGCAGCGTTGGAAAGTTTGGCGGGGGCGCGAGGAACACTGAAGCTTTCTTT. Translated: CSVGKFGGGARNTEAFF.

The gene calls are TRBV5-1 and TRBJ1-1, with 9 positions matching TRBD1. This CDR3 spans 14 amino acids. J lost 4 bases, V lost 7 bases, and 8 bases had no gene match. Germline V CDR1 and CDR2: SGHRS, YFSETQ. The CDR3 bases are TGCGCCAGCCTCCCAGGACAGGGGAGCACTGAAGCTTTCTTT. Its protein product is CASLPGQGSTEAFF.

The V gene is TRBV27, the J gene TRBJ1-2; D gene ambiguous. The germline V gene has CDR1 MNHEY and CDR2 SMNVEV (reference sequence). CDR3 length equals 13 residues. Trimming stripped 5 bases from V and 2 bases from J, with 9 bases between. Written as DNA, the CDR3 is TGTGCCAGCAGTAGAACACCCAACTATGGCTACACCTTC. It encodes CASSRTPNYGYTF.

This CDR3 reads CASSSTRTGNKGYTF. The CDR3 coding sequence is TGTGCCAGCAGCTCTACCCGGACAGGAAACAAGGGCTACACCTTC. The chain links TRBV11-1 to TRBJ1-2, with TRBD1 matching over 7 bases. V was clipped by 4 bases and J by 8 bases; unmatched bases: 13. The CDR3 has 15 amino acids. Germline V gene lookup returns CDR1 SGHAT and CDR2 FQDESV (reference sequence).